Presented here are 13 T cell receptor beta chains from one specimen sequenced in a study of OX40 agonist ivuxolimab in advanced cancers. Measured with immunoSEQ multiplex PCR; TCRdb has only the in-frame clones, and not every one. Of 60,000 to 70,000 clones in the sample, around 88% were seen once. The sample in question was CD4+ or CD8+ T cells sorted from blood, obtained in a trial of the OX40 agonist ivuxolimab. The receptors shown here come from an adult with an advanced solid tumor such as melanoma, head and neck, liver or kidney cancer.

The chain couples TRBV28 to TRBJ1-2; possibly TRBD1 for D (5 bases). The germline V gene has CDR1 MDHEN and CDR2 SYDVKM. Trimming took 5 bases from V and 0 from J, leaving 16 bases between them. The CDR3 is made up of 16 amino acids. This CDR3 is CASSLGRGTANYGYTF. The CDR3 DNA reads TGTGCCAGCAGTCTCGGACGTGGGACCGCTAACTATGGCTACACCTTC.

The V call is TRBV6-5, the J call TRBJ2-7, with D perhaps TRBD1 or TRBD2 (5 bases each). This CDR3 has 14 residues. Trimming took 6 bases from V and 2 from J, leaving 14 bases between them. The germline V gene has CDR1 MNHEY and CDR2 SVGAGI. The CDR3 DNA sequence: TGTGCCAGCAGACAAGGGACCTCGACCTACGAGCAGTACTTC. Amino acid sequence: CASRQGTSTYEQYF.

The chain carries TRBV7-8 and TRBJ2-5; D may be TRBD2 (6 bases). Germline V gene lookup returns CDR1 SGHVS and CDR2 FQNEAQ. V lost 8 bases to trimming and J lost 5 bases, with 12 bases between them. This CDR3 comprises 12 residues. CDR3 DNA: TGTGCCAGCGGGGGGTCCGGGGAGACCCAGTACTTC. The encoded protein is CASGGSGETQYF.

This chain uses TRBV28 with TRBJ1-5; 8 nucleotides agree with TRBD1. The CDR3 spans 14 residues. The V and J ends lost 5 bases and 7 bases, in that order; junction bases with no gene match: 7. Germline V gene sequence: CDR1 MDHEN, CDR2 SYDVKM. CDR3 residues: CASSPPGGRQPQHF. CDR3 bases: TGTGCCAGCAGTCCCCCAGGGGGCAGGCAGCCCCAGCATTTT.

This clone came up a few times. The chain links TRBV19 to TRBJ2-1; D unclear. From germline, CDR1 is LNHDA and CDR2 SQIVND (reference sequence). V lost 1 base to trimming and J lost 0 bases, with 10 bases between them. The CDR3 totals 16 residues. CDR3 residues: CASSIGDSSSYNEQFF. The CDR3 DNA reads TGTGCCAGTAGTATAGGGGATTCTAGCTCCTACAATGAGCAGTTCTTC.

This clone was observed a handful of times. The CDR3 reads CSVEDIETQYF. As DNA, the CDR3 is TGCAGCGTTGAAGATATAGAGACCCAGTACTTC. The chain links TRBV29-1 to TRBJ2-5; D is unclear. Trimming cost V 0 bases and J 4 bases, with 3 bases left between them. The CDR3 is 11 amino acids. Germline CDR1 is SQVTM and CDR2 is ANQGSEA. The full variable domain, rest sourced from reference TRBV29-1 and TRBJ2-5, is SAVISQKPSRDICQRGTSLTIQCQVDSQVTMMFWYRQQPGQSLTLIATANQGSEATYESGFVIDKFPISRPNLTFSTLTVSNMSPEDSSIYLCSVEDIETQYFGPGTRLLVL.

The V call is TRBV27, the J call TRBJ1-5; TRBD1 is a possible D gene (6 bases). Trimming removed 6 bases at V and 0 bases at J, with 12 bases between. This CDR3 comprises 15 residues. Germline CDR1 MNHEY, CDR2 SMNVEV (reference sequence). The chain's CDR3 is CASRKQGNSNQPQHF. CDR3 nucleotides: TGTGCCAGCAGGAAACAGGGTAATAGCAATCAGCCCCAGCATTTT.

The chain carries TRBV29-1 and TRBJ2-5; D remains ambiguous. Between the trimmed V and J ends, which lost 6 bases and 5 bases, there was a span of 10 bases. Looked up from germline, CDR1 is SQVTM and CDR2 is ANQGSEA. This CDR3 has 11 residues. The CDR3 DNA sequence: TGCAGCGTAGTTAGGAAGGAGACCCAGTACTTC. It specifies CSVVRKETQYF.

The chain links TRBV5-1 to TRBJ1-3, with TRBD1 identical over 9 bases. V trimming: 8 bases; J trimming: 0 bases; junction bases outside the gene matches: 6. Germline CDR1 reads SGHRS; CDR2 reads YFSETQ. The CDR3 is made up of 15 amino acids. CDR3 nucleotides: TGCGCCAGTAAGGACAGGGGTGGCTCTGGAAACACCATATATTTT. Encoded protein: CASKDRGGSGNTIYF.

The rearrangement uses TRBV5-1 and TRBJ2-1, with 8 bases fitting TRBD2. Per germline, CDR1 SGHRS and CDR2 YFSETQ. The CDR3 extends over 16 amino acids. After removal of 5 bases from V and 2 bases from J, the junction contained 9 bases not matched to a gene. This CDR3 is CASSLSTSGAYNEQFF. CDR3 sequence (DNA): TGCGCCAGCAGTTTGTCCACTAGCGGAGCCTACAATGAGCAGTTCTTC.

This chain connects TRBV28 to TRBJ1-1, with D uncertain. Germline CDR1 is MDHEN and CDR2 is SYDVKM. CDR3 size: 13 residues. Trimming cost V 2 bases and J 3 bases, with 7 bases left between them. CDR3 amino acids: CASSLIKYTEAFF. DNA of the CDR3: TGTGCCAGCAGTTTAATCAAGTACACTGAAGCTTTCTTT.

V gene TRBV19 combines with J gene TRBJ2-5, with D hard to call. Germline V gene sequence: CDR1 LNHDA, CDR2 SQIVND (reference sequence). The CDR3 spans 13 residues. Deletions cut 3 bases from V and 2 bases from J, with 7 bases between. The CDR3 here is CASSIRLQETQYF. The CDR3 nucleotides are TGTGCCAGTAGTATCAGATTACAAGAGACCCAGTACTTC.

The V call is TRBV30, the J call TRBJ2-1; D is possibly TRBD1 or TRBD2 (6 bases each). Germline V gene data show CDR1 as GTSNPN and CDR2 as SVGIG (reference sequence). This CDR3 is built from 14 residues. V lost 3 bases to trimming and J lost 5 bases, with 14 bases between them. For the CDR3, the DNA is TGTGCCTGGAGCGGTCTGAGGGGGGACAATGAGCAGTTCTTC. Encoded protein: CAWSGLRGDNEQFF.